These 21 T cell receptor beta chains were sequenced from one sample in a study of OX40 agonist ivuxolimab in advanced cancers. Only in-frame clones appear in the TCRdb table, and some are missing; sequencing was by immunoSEQ multiplex PCR. The table includes just over 60,000 clones, about 85% detected once. Source: CD4+ or CD8+ T cells sorted from blood, taken in a trial of the OX40 agonist ivuxolimab. These receptors were obtained from an adult with an advanced solid tumor such as melanoma, head and neck, liver or kidney cancer.

J is TRBJ1-1 and V is TRBV7-9; unclear D gene. Germline lookup yields CDR1 SEHNR and CDR2 FQNEAQ (reference sequence). V was trimmed by 6 bases and J by 1 base, leaving 12 bases between them. The CDR3 spans 14 residues. The CDR3 loop is CASRPPGRNTEAFF. CDR3 sequence (DNA): TGTGCCAGCAGACCCCCGGGTAGGAACACTGAAGCTTTCTTT.

The chain uses TRBV7-2 and TRBJ2-2; TRBD1 matches at 9 bases. The CDR3 consists of 14 residues. The germline gives CDR1 SGHTA, CDR2 FQGNSA. The V gene end was trimmed by 4 bases and the J gene end by 7 bases; junction bases not matched to a gene: 4. The CDR3 DNA sequence: TGTGCCAGCAGCTCCCGACAGGGGGTCGGGGAGCTGTTTTTT. It specifies CASSSRQGVGELFF.

This clone was recorded only once. The chain combines TRBV30 with TRBJ2-3; 8 bases line up with TRBD1. After removal of 4 bases from V and 3 bases from J, the junction contained 6 bases not matched to a gene. Germline-derived CDR1 and CDR2 are GTSNPN and SVGIG (reference sequence). There are 14 residues in the CDR3. The CDR3 DNA follows: TGTGCCTGGAACCGCAGGGGGCATACAGATACGCAGTATTTT. It yields the protein CAWNRRGHTDTQYF.

The J gene is TRBJ2-2, the V gene TRBV7-9, with 9 positions matching TRBD1. V dropped 5 bases and J dropped 3; count of bases not matched to a gene: 4. This CDR3 contains 15 residues. Germline loops: CDR1 SEHNR, CDR2 FQNEAQ (reference sequence). The CDR3 DNA is TGTGCCAGCAGCCCCCGACAGGGGGACACCGGGGAGCTGTTTTTT. It translates to CASSPRQGDTGELFF.

This chain uses TRBV10-3 with TRBJ2-3; unclear D gene. The V gene's germline CDR1 is ENHRY and CDR2 SYGVKD. This CDR3 is 16 amino acids long. V lost 3 bases to trimming and J lost 0 bases, with 13 bases between them. CDR3 sequence (DNA): TGTGCCATCAGTGACCTGAAGAGCAGGAGCACAGATACGCAGTATTTT. As protein: CAISDLKSRSTDTQYF.

This clone showed up just once. This sequence joins TRBV4-1 and TRBJ1-2, with 9 nucleotides matching TRBD1. V gave up 3 bases and J gave up 1 base; unmatched junction bases: 6. CDR3 length: 16 amino acids. Germline loops: CDR1 MGHRA, CDR2 YSYEKL. The CDR3 bases are TGCGCCAGCAGCCATACCGGGACAGGGAGTAACTATGGCTACACCTTC. It yields the protein CASSHTGTGSNYGYTF.

V gene TRBV6-5 combines with J gene TRBJ2-7; TRBD2 matches at 8 bases. CDR1 and CDR2 from the germline V gene are MNHEY and SVGAGI. The CDR3 loop spans 15 amino acids. After removal of 6 bases from V and 0 bases from J, the junction contained 7 bases not matched to a gene. CDR3 DNA sequence: TGTGCCAGCAGCTCAACTAGCGGCCCCTCCTACGAGCAGTACTTC. Its protein product is CASSSTSGPSYEQYF.

The chain recombines TRBV6-1 with TRBJ2-7, with 8 bases aligning to TRBD1. V was clipped by 3 bases and J by 4 bases; unmatched bases: 8. Germline V gene lookup returns CDR1 MNHNS and CDR2 SASEGT. The CDR3 contains 15 residues. The CDR3 nucleotides are TGTGCCAGCAGTGACGCCGGGACAGGTCCGTACGAGCAGTACTTC. This codes for CASSDAGTGPYEQYF.

This clone appeared a few times. The V gene is TRBV5-1, the J gene TRBJ2-2; TRBD1 is a possible D gene (5 bases). The germline gives CDR1 SGHRS, CDR2 YFSETQ. Trimming shortened V by 2 bases and J by 7 bases, and 15 bases separated the two germline ends. The length of the CDR3 is 15 residues. CDR3 sequence: CASSFSQGRVGELFF. DNA for the CDR3: TGCGCCAGCAGCTTCTCCCAGGGTCGGGTCGGGGAGCTGTTTTTT.

The chain joins TRBV27 to TRBJ2-7, with 7 nucleotides matching TRBD1. The CDR3 covers 15 residues. Trimming at V came to 6 bases and at J to 2 bases, leaving 10 bases not matched to a gene. Germline CDR1 MNHEY, CDR2 SMNVEV (reference sequence). The CDR3 here is CASRHSGTVTYEQYF. The CDR3 DNA sequence: TGTGCCAGCAGACACTCCGGGACAGTGACCTACGAGCAGTACTTC.

The chain has TRBV27 and TRBJ2-3, with unresolved D. The CDR3 extends over 13 amino acids. Per the germline V gene, CDR1 is MNHEY and CDR2 is SMNVEV (reference sequence). V lost 3 bases, J lost 4 bases, and 8 bases lay in between. The CDR3 region is CASSFSRPDTQYF. The CDR3 region has the DNA TGTGCCAGCAGTTTCAGTCGGCCAGATACGCAGTATTTT.

This chain joins TRBV18 and TRBJ2-1, with 7 bases fitting TRBD1. V shed 1 base and J 10 bases; nucleotides not matched to a gene: 13. The CDR3 has 16 amino acids. Germline V gene lookup returns CDR1 KGHSH and CDR2 LQKENI. The CDR3 loop reads CASSPQTGAPLGEQFF. CDR3 sequence (DNA): TGTGCCAGCTCACCACAAACAGGGGCCCCCCTAGGGGAGCAGTTCTTC.

The chain couples TRBV7-9 to TRBJ1-1; D remains unclear. The CDR3 has 13 residues. Deletions cut 5 bases from V and 3 bases from J, with 10 bases between. Germline values: CDR1 SEHNR, CDR2 FQNEAQ (reference sequence). The CDR3 DNA is TGTGCCAGCAGCGTAAGGTCTGACACTGAAGCTTTCTTT. Its translation: CASSVRSDTEAFF.

The chain uses TRBV6-1 and TRBJ1-1; D ambiguous. CDR1 is MNHNS, CDR2 SASEGT, per germline. CDR3 length: 13 amino acids. V lost 2 bases to trimming and J lost 4 bases, with 8 bases between them. The CDR3 nucleotides are TGTGCCAGCAGTGAAAGGAGGCCCACTGAAGCTTTCTTT. Translation: CASSERRPTEAFF.

The CDR3 coding sequence is TGTGCCAGCAGTGAACAGGGTGGGAACACTGAAGCTTTCTTT. Translation: CASSEQGGNTEAFF. The V gene is TRBV2, the J gene TRBJ1-1; possible D gene TRBD1, 5 bases. Germline CDR1 is SNHLY and CDR2 is FYNNEI. The CDR3 runs to 14 residues. V lost 2 bases and J lost 1, with 8 bases in between.

The chain employs TRBV7-8 and TRBJ1-3; tentative D call: TRBD1 (5 bases). The germline V gene has CDR1 SGHVS and CDR2 FQNEAQ. Trimming removed 4 bases at V and 0 bases at J, with 16 bases between. This CDR3 has 17 residues. The CDR3 here is CASSSAQGFSSGNTIYF. CDR3 in DNA: TGTGCCAGCAGCTCCGCTCAGGGTTTTAGCTCTGGAAACACCATATATTTT.

V usage is TRBV5-6 and J usage is TRBJ2-7; D is possibly TRBD1 (5 bases). Germline V gene sequence: CDR1 SGHDT, CDR2 YYEEEE. The CDR3 is made up of 15 amino acids. V was shortened by 1 base and J by 3 bases, with 14 bases between the two germline ends. CDR3 sequence: CASSLKGRVVYEQYF. The CDR3 DNA sequence: TGTGCCAGCAGCTTGAAGGGCAGGGTGGTCTACGAGCAGTACTTC.

This chain uses TRBV19 with TRBJ2-3; no firm D call. The CDR3 length is 13 residues. V shed 6 bases and J shed 0 bases, with 7 bases lying between them. Germline V CDR1 and CDR2: LNHDA, SQIVND (reference sequence). The CDR3 DNA reads as TGTGCCAGTAGAGGTTTTAGCACAGATACGCAGTATTTT. It codes for CASRGFSTDTQYF.

A few counts support this clone. The chain recombines TRBV5-8 with TRBJ2-2; the D gene is possibly TRBD2 (6 bases). Trimming removed 3 bases at V and 4 bases at J, with 10 bases between. Germline values: CDR1 SGHTS, CDR2 YDEGEE. CDR3 size: 14 residues. CDR3 in DNA: TGTGCCAGCAGCTGGAGGAGGGGCACCGGGGAGCTGTTTTTT. Its translation is CASSWRRGTGELFF. The full variable domain, completed using reference TRBV5-8 and TRBJ2-2, is EAGVTQSPTHLIKTRGQQATLRCSPISGHTSVYWYQQALGLGLQFLLWYDEGEERNRGNFPPRFSGRQFPNYSSELNVNALELEDSALYLCASSWRRGTGELFFGEGSRLTVL.

J is TRBJ2-7 and V is TRBV18; 8 nucleotides align to TRBD2. Germline V gene lookup returns CDR1 KGHSH and CDR2 LQKENI. The junction had 6 bases not matched to a gene; V was cut back by 2 bases and J by 0 bases. CDR3 length: 16 amino acids. The CDR3 is CASSPYPGGTSYEQYF. The CDR3 nucleotides are TGTGCCAGCTCACCATACCCGGGAGGGACCTCCTACGAGCAGTACTTC.

The J gene is TRBJ2-7, the V gene TRBV5-1, with 7 bases lining up with TRBD1. CDR1 is SGHRS and CDR2 is YFSETQ in the germline V gene. The CDR3 spans 13 residues. The J segment lost 5 bases and the V segment lost 4 bases, leaving 6 bases of the junction unmatched. CDR3 residues: CASSANRGHEQYF. In DNA, the CDR3 is TGCGCCAGCAGCGCAAACAGGGGCCACGAGCAGTACTTC. The full variable domain, in which reference TRBV5-1 and TRBJ2-7 provide the parts outside the CDR3, is KAGVTQTPRYLIKTRGQQVTLSCSPISGHRSVSWYQQTPGQGLQFLFEYFSETQRNKGNFPGRFSGRQFSNSRSEMNVSTLELGDSALYLCASSANRGHEQYFGPGTRLTVT.